These 14 T cell receptor beta chains were all obtained from the same sample, sequenced in a study of regulatory T cells in long-lasting Graves disease. Construction of TCR beta libraries relied on iRepertoire HTBI primers and on Arm-PCR targeting CDR3 regions. TCRdb re-called the multiplex PCR reads with MiXCR, one entry per CDR3 protein. The table includes about 420,000 distinct CDR3 sequences, about 20% detected once. Noted time point: persistent/refractory GD, antithyroid drugs over 5 years with positive TRAb. RNA isolated from PBMCs was used to make the TCR library. The source was peripheral blood mononuclear cells (PBMCs), collected when the disease was refractory, from a patient treated with antithyroid drugs. Receptor source: a female donor with Graves disease.

The table lists this clonotype with many counts. The V and J genes are TRBV27 and TRBJ1-2, with 9 bases aligning to TRBD1. V was clipped by 6 bases and J by 4 bases; unmatched bases: 6. The CDR3 contains 14 residues. Per germline, CDR1 MNHEY and CDR2 SMNVEV (reference sequence). CDR3 sequence: CASREQGAVYGYTF. The CDR3 coding sequence is TGTGCCAGCAGAGAACAGGGGGCTGTCTATGGCTACACCTTC.

In this sample, this clonotype turned up many times. The V and J genes are TRBV11-2 and TRBJ2-7, with a tentative D call TRBD1 (6 bases). CDR1 and CDR2 (germline): SGHAT, FQNNGV. With 1 base removed from V and 4 bases from J, the gap between germline ends came to 23 bases. This CDR3 region has 18 residues. The CDR3: CASSLVNRAKGSTYEQYF. DNA for the CDR3: TGTGCCAGCAGCTTAGTCAACAGGGCGAAAGGCTCAACTTACGAGCAGTACTTC.

This clonotype has a count of ten or more. CDR3 in DNA: TGTGCCAGTAGTACTCCTAGCGGGAGGACCGAGCAGTACTTC. This gives the protein CASSTPSGRTEQYF. The chain joins TRBV19 to TRBJ2-7; 11 positions match TRBD2. V shed 4 bases, J shed 6 bases, and the junction held 5 bases outside the gene matches. Looked up from germline, CDR1 is LNHDA and CDR2 is SQIVND (reference sequence). The CDR3 runs to 14 residues.

The gene calls are TRBV19 and TRBJ1-1; TRBD1 agrees at 7 bases. With 7 bases clipped from V and 7 bases from J, the junction kept 3 bases outside the gene matches. Per the germline V gene, CDR1 is LNHDA and CDR2 is SQIVND (reference sequence). The CDR3 length is 11 residues. CDR3 DNA sequence: TGTGCCAGTACAGGGGGAGATGAAGCTTTCTTT. Residues: CASTGGDEAFF.

This chain links TRBV7-3 with TRBJ1-5; D is uncertain. Trimming took off 2 bases at V and 3 bases at J, with 5 bases between the two ends. This CDR3 region has 13 residues. Germline V gene data show CDR1 as SGHTA and CDR2 as FQGTGA. The CDR3 nucleotides are TGTGCCAGCAGCTTAGCAGTCAATCAGCCCCAGCATTTT. It yields the protein CASSLAVNQPQHF.

This CDR3 reads CASSLFPQGAGGDTQYF. The CDR3 nucleotides are TGTGCCAGCAGCTTATTCCCCCAGGGAGCGGGAGGAGATACGCAGTATTTT. This chain joins TRBV7-6 and TRBJ2-3; TRBD2 matches at 9 bases. With V trimmed by 2 bases and J by 5 bases, 11 bases remained unmatched. CDR1 and CDR2 from the germline V gene are SGHVS and FNYEAQ. The length of the CDR3 is 17 residues. Full variable domain (outside the CDR3, taken from reference TRBV7-6 and TRBJ2-3): GAGVSQSPRYKVTKRGQDVALRCDPISGHVSLYWYRQALGQGPEFLTYFNYEAQQDKSGLPNDRFSAERPEGSISTLTIQRTEQRDSAMYRCASSLFPQGAGGDTQYFGPGTRLTVL.

This clonotype was counted at least ten times. The gene calls are TRBV2 and TRBJ2-7; unclear D gene. The CDR3 has 11 residues. V was trimmed by 2 bases and J by 5 bases, leaving 4 bases between them. CDR1 SNHLY and CDR2 FYNNEI come from the germline V gene. This chain's CDR3 is CASSETHEQYF. CDR3 nucleotides: TGTGCCAGCAGTGAAACCCACGAGCAGTACTTC.

This clonotype showed up just a few times. The chain is built from TRBV5-1 and TRBJ1-3; TRBD1 is a possible D gene (6 bases). Germline V gene sequence: CDR1 SGHRS, CDR2 YFSETQ. The V end was cut by 7 bases, the J end by 0 bases, with 14 bases between. The CDR3 is made up of 15 amino acids. The CDR3 DNA sequence: TGCGCCAGCTCTTCACAGGGATCCTCTGGAAACACCATATATTTT. This codes for CASSSQGSSGNTIYF.

This clonotype turned up a few times. The CDR3 nucleotides are TGTGCCAGTAGTATGGGAGGGAGTGGCGGATACGAGCAGTACTTC. It encodes CASSMGGSGGYEQYF. This chain connects TRBV19 to TRBJ2-7, with 7 bases identical to TRBD2. Trimming at V came to 3 bases and at J to 4 bases, leaving 9 bases not matched to a gene. CDR3 length: 15 residues. Germline V gene lookup returns CDR1 LNHDA and CDR2 SQIVND (reference sequence).

V is TRBV4-1 and J is TRBJ1-6; D may be TRBD1 (5 bases). V gave up 8 bases and J gave up 6 bases, with 17 bases separating them. This CDR3 comprises 15 residues. CDR1 is MGHRA, CDR2 YSYEKL, per germline. As DNA, the CDR3 is TGCGCCAGCCGACGGGACGGTATAATTAATTCACCCCTCCACTTT. It codes for CASRRDGIINSPLHF.

This clonotype was counted a few times. This may arise from a read error, as a much more abundant clone is one base away. The V call is TRBV6-2 or TRBV6-3, the J call TRBJ1-6; D uncertain. V lost 2 bases, J lost 4 bases, and 6 bases lay in between. This CDR3 is 14 amino acids long. The V gene's germline CDR1 is MNHEY and CDR2 SVGEGT. The CDR3 is CASSYEEYNSPLHF. CDR3 bases: TGTGCCAGCAGTTACGAGGAGTATAATTCACCCCTCCACTTT.

The chain recombines TRBV19 with TRBJ2-5; 7 nucleotides align to TRBD1. CDR3 size: 15 residues. Trimming cost V 5 bases and J 3 bases; bases outside gene matches: 9. CDR1 is LNHDA and CDR2 is SQIVND in the germline V gene (reference sequence). This CDR3 reads CASSPRTGGEETQYF. CDR3 sequence (DNA): TGTGCCAGTAGTCCTAGGACAGGCGGAGAAGAGACCCAGTACTTC.

This clonotype was seen repeatedly, ten times or more. V is TRBV30 and J is TRBJ1-5, with D unclear. In germline, CDR1 is GTSNPN, CDR2 SVGIG (reference sequence). The CDR3 totals 15 residues. Trimming cost V 3 bases and J 1 base, with 13 bases left between them. In nucleotides, the CDR3 is TGTGCCTGGAGACGACCCGGGCGGAGCAATCAGCCCCAGCATTTT. Its translation: CAWRRPGRSNQPQHF.

This clonotype has a handful of counts. This chain links TRBV7-2 with TRBJ2-1, with 10 bases fitting TRBD2. The V segment lost 4 bases and the J segment 10 bases; nucleotides outside the gene matches: 13. This CDR3 region has 16 residues. Germline lookup yields CDR1 SGHTA and CDR2 FQGNSA. This CDR3 is CASSSILQREGQEQFF. The DNA for the CDR3 is TGTGCCAGCAGCTCCATCCTGCAGCGGGAGGGCCAGGAGCAGTTCTTC.